Listed here are 14 T cell receptor beta chains from one sample, sequenced in a study of preoperative IRX-2 immunotherapy in early breast cancer. Treatment noted: preoperative locoregional IRX-2 cytokine immunotherapy. TCRdb's copy holds only in-frame clones and misses some; the assay was immunoSEQ multiplex PCR. The sample gives approximately 96,000 clones, roughly 88% of which show up once; over 2% is in the top ten. This sample comprised tumor tissue, obtained after IRX-2 immunotherapy. These TCRs come from a human donor with breast cancer.

By sample share, this clone is medium-sized. The chain uses TRBV6-1 and TRBJ2-3, with D possibly TRBD2 on 6 matching bases. V was cut by 0 bases and J by 0 bases, with 13 bases left in between. CDR1 is MNHNS and CDR2 is SASEGT in the germline V gene. The CDR3 totals 17 residues. CDR3 sequence: CASSEAAAGRSTDTQYF. CDR3 nucleotide sequence: TGTGCCAGCAGTGAAGCAGCGGCGGGACGGAGCACAGATACGCAGTATTTT.

This clone was observed once. The CDR3 is cut off 1 residue early in the read; its end comes from the germline J gene. The rearrangement links TRBV6-1 to TRBJ2-2; possibly TRBD1 or TRBD2 for D (5 bases each). Germline values: CDR1 MNHNS, CDR2 SASEGT. V was clipped by 0 bases and J by 8 bases, with 13 bases between them. The CDR3 totals 15 residues. Incomplete CDR3 DNA: TGTGCCAGCAGTGAAGCCCGGGTGGGGACGGGGGAGCTGTTT. Translating it yields CASSEARVGTGELF. The full CDR3 sequence reads CASSEARVGTGELFF.

This clone was picked up a small number of times. The chain couples TRBV19 to TRBJ2-7, with a weak D call TRBD2 (5 bases). From germline, CDR1 is LNHDA and CDR2 SQIVND (reference sequence). The CDR3 covers 14 residues. V shed 6 bases and J shed 3 bases, with 15 bases lying between them. The CDR3 nucleotides read TGTGCCAGTAGCGAGAGAGGGCTTTACTACGAGCAGTACTTC. Amino acid sequence: CASSERGLYYEQYF.

This chain links TRBV18 with TRBJ1-2, with unresolved D. Germline V gene lookup returns CDR1 KGHSH and CDR2 LQKENI. V was shortened by 2 bases and J by 6 bases, with 7 bases between the two germline ends. CDR3 length: 12 amino acids. The CDR3, as DNA: TGTGCCAGCTCACCAATGAGCCATGGCTACACCTTC. Translated, it gives CASSPMSHGYTF.

This chain uses TRBV18 with TRBJ1-4, with 9 nucleotides matching TRBD1. Germline lookup yields CDR1 KGHSH and CDR2 LQKENI. The CDR3 runs 14 residues. V was pared by 5 bases and J by 8 bases, with 6 bases of the junction left unmatched. The CDR3 DNA reads as TGTGCCAGCTCAACAGGGGGCCTTAAGGAAAAACTGTTTTTT. This translates into CASSTGGLKEKLFF. The full variable domain, rest sourced from reference TRBV18 and TRBJ1-4, is NAGVMQNPRHLVRRRGQEARLRCSPMKGHSHVYWYRQLPEEGLKFMVYLQKENIIDESGMPKERFSAEFPKEGPSILRIQQVVRGDSAAYFCASSTGGLKEKLFFGSGTQLSVL.

This clone was seen once. The rearrangement joins TRBV19 to TRBJ2-5; tentative D call: TRBD2 (6 bases). Per the germline V gene, CDR1 is LNHDA and CDR2 is SQIVND (reference sequence). Deletions cut 5 bases from V and 2 bases from J, with 12 bases between. The CDR3 extends over 14 amino acids. The CDR3 here is CASSPGLLQETQYF. The CDR3 DNA follows: TGTGCCAGTAGTCCGGGACTGCTGCAAGAGACCCAGTACTTC. The full variable domain, its missing parts supplied by reference TRBV19 and TRBJ2-5, is DGGITQSPKYLFRKEGQNVTLSCEQNLNHDAMYWYRQDPGQGLRLIYYSQIVNDFQKGDIAEGYSVSREKKESFPLTVTSAQKNPTAFYLCASSPGLLQETQYFGPGTRLLVL.

This chain connects TRBV19 to TRBJ1-5; TRBD1 matches 7 bases. Germline CDR1 reads LNHDA; CDR2 reads SQIVND (reference sequence). V lost 5 bases and J lost 6; bases outside the gene matches: 7. This CDR3 is built from 14 residues. CDR3 region: CASSVSGGGQPQHF. In nucleotides, the CDR3 is TGTGCCAGTAGTGTGTCAGGGGGAGGTCAGCCCCAGCATTTT.

J is TRBJ2-3 and V is TRBV7-1; 10 bases align to TRBD1. TRBV7-1 is noted as an ORF with a role that remains uncertain. The junction had 6 bases not matched to a gene; V was cut back by 5 bases and J by 4 bases. CDR3 size: 15 residues. This chain's CDR3 is CASSDTGTGADTQYF. CDR3 DNA sequence: TGTGCCAGCAGCGATACCGGGACAGGGGCAGATACGCAGTATTTT.

This sequence joins TRBV7-4 and TRBJ1-5; D is possibly TRBD1 (5 bases). The germline V gene has CDR1 SGHVT and CDR2 SQSDAQ. The V gene lost 2 bases and the J gene lost 5 bases, with 10 bases spanning the gap. The CDR3 covers 14 residues. The chain's CDR3 is CASSLIGADQPQHF. CDR3 coding DNA: TGTGCCAGCAGCTTAATCGGGGCGGATCAGCCCCAGCATTTT.

The chain links TRBV6-1 to TRBJ2-5, with 10 nucleotides matching TRBD2. V trimming: 0 bases; J trimming: 10 bases; junction bases outside the gene matches: 5. CDR3 length: 14 amino acids. Looked up from germline, CDR1 is MNHNS and CDR2 is SASEGT. The CDR3 sequence: CASSEALAGESQYF. CDR3 in DNA: TGTGCCAGCAGTGAAGCCCTAGCGGGAGAAAGCCAGTACTTC.

The chain has TRBV10-3 and TRBJ2-7; D unresolved. This CDR3 is 14 amino acids long. Trimming stripped 0 bases from V and 5 bases from J, with 11 bases between. Germline CDR1 ENHRY, CDR2 SYGVKD. CDR3: CAISESTPSDEQYF. The CDR3 DNA follows: TGTGCCATCAGTGAGTCAACCCCCAGCGACGAGCAGTACTTC.

V and J are TRBV19 and TRBJ2-7, with D possibly being TRBD1 (7 bases). Germline CDR1 reads LNHDA; CDR2 reads SQIVND (reference sequence). V was pared by 10 bases and J by 9 bases, with 19 bases between. The CDR3 is 12 amino acids. CDR3 bases: TGTGCCACCAGGAATCAGGGGGGAGGGCAGTACTTC. It translates to CATRNQGGGQYF.

The chain carries TRBV30 and TRBJ1-2; D is undetermined. Germline V gives CDR1 GTSNPN, CDR2 SVGIG (reference sequence). This CDR3 has 12 residues. V was shortened by 0 bases and J by 4 bases, with 6 bases between the two germline ends. The CDR3 here is CAWSVSSYGYTF. The DNA of the CDR3 is TGTGCCTGGAGTGTGTCCTCCTATGGCTACACCTTC.

This chain connects TRBV19 to TRBJ2-6, with D perhaps matching TRBD1 (6 bases). V dropped 4 bases and J dropped 2 bases, with 6 bases sitting between them. The germline V gene has CDR1 LNHDA and CDR2 SQIVND (reference sequence). CDR3 size: 14 residues. The CDR3 is CASSKGAGANVLTF. CDR3 coding DNA: TGTGCCAGTAGTAAGGGGGCTGGGGCCAACGTCCTGACTTTC.